The 26 T cell receptor beta chains below come from one sample, sequenced in a study of patients and donors after allogeneic stem cell transplantation. MiXCR was run by TCRdb on the RT-PCR reads, yielding one entry per CDR3 protein. The sample shows hundreds of thousands of distinct CDR3 sequences, approximately 16% of them seen only once. Source material: blood, either unsorted or a sorted T cell fraction (not recorded which). The receptors were sampled from a human donor who was either an allogeneic HSCT recipient or a stem cell or donor lymphocyte infusion donor (not recorded which). It is not recorded whose cells these are; they may come from a transplant donor.

Comment on this clonotype: Because it lacks the conserved phenylalanine or tryptophan at the end, this CDR3 is likely a read error. This chain connects TRBV20-1 to TRBJ2-4, with no clear D. Germline assignment: CDR1 DFQATT and CDR2 SNEGSKA (reference sequence). V was pared by 2 bases and J by 0 bases, with 5 bases between. The CDR3 has 13 residues. DNA of the CDR3: TGCAGTGCTAGAACGGGAGCCAAAAACATTCAGTACTCC. This codes for CSARTGAKNIQYS.

V and J are TRBV6-1 and TRBJ2-7; D might be TRBD2 (6 bases). CDR1 MNHNS and CDR2 SASEGT come from the germline V gene. The CDR3 contains 15 residues. V lost 6 bases and J lost 1, with 16 bases in between. CDR3 in amino acids: CASSGGRKDSYEQYF. The CDR3 region has the DNA TGTGCCAGCAGCGGGGGACGGAAGGATTCCTACGAGCAGTACTTC.

In its sample, this clonotype was seen many times. This chain links TRBV5-1 with TRBJ1-1; D remains ambiguous. The germline V and J ends were trimmed by 0 bases and 6 bases, with 18 bases remaining between them. The CDR3 consists of 16 residues. Germline V lookup: CDR1 SGHRS, CDR2 YFSETQ. CDR3 amino acids: CASSLGRTGGSAEAFF. The DNA for the CDR3 is TGCGCCAGCAGCTTGGGCCGGACGGGTGGGAGCGCTGAAGCTTTCTTT.

This clonotype came up a few times. The chain recombines TRBV20-1 with TRBJ2-7; D is possibly TRBD2 (5 bases). Germline CDR1 reads DFQATT; CDR2 reads SNEGSKA (reference sequence). The CDR3 extends over 14 amino acids. The V end was cut by 6 bases, the J end by 4 bases, with 19 bases between. DNA for the CDR3: TGCAGTGCCAAATCACTAGATATCTCATACGAGCAGTACTTC. As protein: CSAKSLDISYEQYF.

J is TRBJ1-2 and V is TRBV29-1, with 7 nucleotides matching TRBD1. The CDR3 covers 11 residues. Per germline, CDR1 SQVTM and CDR2 ANQGSEA. V gave up 6 bases and J gave up 4 bases; unmatched junction bases: 2. CDR3 amino acids: CSVTGPYGYTF. In nucleotides, the CDR3 is TGCAGCGTGACAGGGCCCTATGGCTACACCTTC.

This clonotype has a handful of counts. The chain joins TRBV12-3 or TRBV12-4 to TRBJ2-7; D not certain. V lost 8 bases, J lost 0 bases, and 8 bases lay in between. The CDR3 sequence is 12 residues long. The CDR3 loop reads CASQDDSYEQYF. In nucleotides, the CDR3 is TGTGCCAGCCAGGACGACTCCTACGAGCAGTACTTC.

V is TRBV5-5 and J is TRBJ1-1; perhaps TRBD1 as D (6 bases). Germline values: CDR1 SGHKS, CDR2 YYEKEE (reference sequence). The CDR3 spans 15 residues. Trimming removed 4 bases from V and 1 base from J, with 14 bases in between. The CDR3 is CASSKNRARNTEAFF. In DNA, the CDR3 is TGTGCCAGCAGCAAAAACAGGGCAAGGAACACTGAAGCTTTCTTT.

This clonotype appeared many times. The V and J genes are TRBV28 and TRBJ1-1, with a tentative D call TRBD1 (5 bases). Germline lookup yields CDR1 MDHEN and CDR2 SYDVKM. Trimming took 10 bases from V and 0 from J, leaving 12 bases between them. The CDR3 consists of 13 residues. The CDR3 nucleotides are TGTGCCACTTCGGGGCGGCTGAACACTGAAGCTTTCTTT. Amino acids: CATSGRLNTEAFF.

This clonotype was detected only a few times. V and J are TRBV5-1 and TRBJ2-2; D might be TRBD1 (5 bases). V lost 6 bases, J lost 4 bases, and 16 bases lay in between. The germline CDR1 and CDR2 sequences are SGHRS and YFSETQ. The CDR3 has 15 residues. The CDR3 loop reads CASILRTRTTGELFF. DNA for the CDR3: TGCGCCAGCATACTGAGGACAAGAACCACCGGGGAGCTGTTTTTT.

This sequence joins TRBV15 and TRBJ1-1, with no clear D. CDR3 length: 16 residues. V shed 0 bases and J shed 3 bases, with 14 bases lying between them. CDR1 and CDR2 (germline): LNHNV, YYDKDF (reference sequence). CDR3 DNA sequence: TGTGCCACCAGCAGAGATCTAGGGAGATTGGACACTGAAGCTTTCTTT. This codes for CATSRDLGRLDTEAFF.

This clonotype was recorded many times. The J gene is TRBJ2-7, the V gene TRBV20-1; D possibly uses TRBD1 or TRBD2 (6 bases each). The germline CDR1 and CDR2 sequences are DFQATT and SNEGSKA (reference sequence). The V end lost 1 base, the J end lost 1 base, and 11 bases lay between the germline ends. This CDR3 is 14 amino acids long. DNA of the CDR3: TGCAGTGCTAGAGTCGGGGGCACGTCCTACGAGCAGTACTTC. Its protein product is CSARVGGTSYEQYF.

This chain connects TRBV5-8 to TRBJ2-1; tentative D call: TRBD2 (6 bases). CDR1 and CDR2 (germline): SGHTS, YDEGEE. Trimming stripped 3 bases from V and 5 bases from J, with 18 bases between. This CDR3 contains 16 residues. This CDR3 reads CASSWPGVFLHNEQFF. CDR3 DNA sequence: TGTGCCAGCAGCTGGCCGGGGGTCTTCCTTCACAATGAGCAGTTCTTC.

This clonotype showed up just a few times. CDR3 bases: TGTGCCAGCAGCTTGAAGGGGACTGCACTGTACTTC. Translated: CASSLKGTALYF. V usage is TRBV5-5 and J usage is TRBJ2-7; possibly TRBD2 for D (6 bases). The CDR3 length is 12 residues. With 1 base removed from V and 12 bases from J, the gap between germline ends came to 14 bases. Germline V gene sequence: CDR1 SGHKS, CDR2 YYEKEE (reference sequence).

The chain carries TRBV6-2 or TRBV6-3 and TRBJ2-1; D gene uncertain. The CDR3 has 13 amino acids. Germline V gene data show CDR1 as MNHEY and CDR2 as SVGEGT. V lost 11 bases, J lost 4 bases, and 15 bases lay in between. The CDR3: CALREGKYNEQFF. The CDR3 DNA follows: TGTGCCCTAAGAGAAGGAAAATACAATGAGCAGTTCTTC.

V and J are TRBV5-4 and TRBJ2-7; D is ambiguous. CDR3 length: 13 residues. Deletions cut 4 bases from V and 1 base from J, with 9 bases between. Germline CDR1 is SGHNT and CDR2 is YYREEE (reference sequence). The CDR3 DNA reads as TGTGCCAGCAGCGCTTGGGATTCCTACGAGCAGTACTTC. The encoded protein is CASSAWDSYEQYF.

This chain uses TRBV10-3 with TRBJ2-1; D unclear. Germline CDR1 reads ENHRY; CDR2 reads SYGVKD. V was cut by 0 bases and J by 0 bases, with 12 bases left in between. This CDR3 comprises 17 residues. The CDR3 DNA reads as TGTGCCATCAGTGAGTCGAAACGTGGGTCCTCCTACAATGAGCAGTTCTTC. Its translation: CAISESKRGSSYNEQFF.

This clonotype occurred many times. The chain recombines TRBV12-3 or TRBV12-4 with TRBJ1-1; a weak D match, TRBD1 (5 bases). The length of the CDR3 is 12 residues. The ends were cut back, 5 bases at V and 8 bases at J, with 12 bases in the middle. The CDR3 protein is CASSLRDLEAFF. In DNA form, the CDR3 reads TGTGCCAGCAGTCTCCGGGACCTCGAAGCTTTCTTT.

CDR3 residues: CASSYSGQGNSPLHF. CDR3 in DNA: TGTGCCAGCAGTTACTCGGGACAGGGAAATTCACCCCTCCACTTT. This chain joins TRBV6-5 and TRBJ1-6; TRBD1 matches 9 bases. J was trimmed by 7 bases and V by 0 bases; bases with no gene match: 1. This CDR3 is built from 15 residues. The germline V gene has CDR1 MNHEY and CDR2 SVGAGI.

This clonotype was recorded many times. Sequence at one end of the junction differs from germline and may be a read error. The gene calls are TRBV12-3 or TRBV12-4 and TRBJ1-2; D is uncertain. The CDR3 consists of 11 residues. This CDR3 is CASSRGGPILF. CDR3 nucleotide sequence: TGTGCCAGCAGTCGAGGTGGGCCGATTTTGTTC.

J is TRBJ2-1 and V is TRBV6-1; tentatively, D is TRBD1 or TRBD2 (5 bases each). CDR1 MNHNS and CDR2 SASEGT come from the germline V gene. V lost 6 bases to trimming and J lost 4 bases, with 19 bases between them. This CDR3 is built from 16 residues. The CDR3 loop reads CASRLILGTRYNEQFF. CDR3 nucleotides: TGTGCCAGCAGATTGATTCTGGGGACGCGGTACAATGAGCAGTTCTTC.

V usage is TRBV19 and J usage is TRBJ2-1; D unclear. The CDR3 is 14 amino acids. Germline-derived CDR1 and CDR2 are LNHDA and SQIVND (reference sequence). Between the trimmed V and J ends, which lost 3 bases and 7 bases, there was a span of 13 bases. The chain's CDR3 is CASSISGPRNEQFF. DNA of the CDR3: TGTGCCAGTAGTATTTCCGGGCCCCGGAATGAGCAGTTCTTC.

This clonotype was detected a few times. The V call is TRBV11-2, the J call TRBJ2-3; 13 bases agree with TRBD2. V dropped 5 bases and J dropped 0; count of bases not matched to a gene: 8. CDR1 is SGHAT and CDR2 is FQNNGV in the germline V gene. The CDR3 loop spans 18 amino acids. The CDR3 nucleotides are TGTGCCAGCAGCCCGGGACTAGCGGGGACACCTAGCACAGATACGCAGTATTTT. Protein sequence: CASSPGLAGTPSTDTQYF.

The CDR3 reads CASSFPGCTDTQYF. The CDR3 region has the DNA TGTGCCAGCAGTTTTCCCGGTTGCACAGATACGCAGTATTTT. The chain employs TRBV12-3 or TRBV12-4 and TRBJ2-3; D gene uncertain. The CDR3 totals 14 residues. V was pared by 3 bases and J by 1 base, with 8 bases between.

The chain has TRBV30 and TRBJ1-2; D call uncertain. Trimming removed 3 bases at V and 4 bases at J, with 15 bases between. Germline V gene lookup returns CDR1 GTSNPN and CDR2 SVGIG (reference sequence). This CDR3 is 14 amino acids long. The CDR3 DNA is TGTGCCTGGAGACCAAGCCCGTCGGGCTATGGCTACACCTTC. Encoded protein: CAWRPSPSGYGYTF.

This clonotype has more than one count but fewer than ten. This chain joins TRBV5-1 and TRBJ2-2; 8 nucleotides align to TRBD2. Germline V gives CDR1 SGHRS, CDR2 YFSETQ. J was trimmed by 5 bases and V by 5 bases; bases with no gene match: 11. The CDR3 is 16 amino acids. The CDR3 region has the DNA TGCGCCAGCAGAAGGTCTCTTGCGGGAGGTACCGGGGAGCTGTTTTTT. As protein: CASRRSLAGGTGELFF. The entire variable domain, with the rest obtained from reference TRBV5-1 and TRBJ2-2, is as follows: KAGVTQTPRYLIKTRGQQVTLSCSPISGHRSVSWYQQTPGQGLQFLFEYFSETQRNKGNFPGRFSGRQFSNSRSEMNVSTLELGDSALYLCASRRSLAGGTGELFFGEGSRLTVL.

In the case of this clonotype: A much larger clone lies a single base off, so this may be a read error. The chain carries TRBV12-3 or TRBV12-4 and TRBJ1-1; perhaps TRBD1 as D (5 bases). The CDR3 loop spans 14 amino acids. CDR3 protein: CASRPIGANTEVFF. CDR3 bases: TGTGCCAGCAGACCGATAGGGGCGAACACTGAAGTTTTCTTT.